Listed here is a single T cell receptor (beta chain). The sample belongs to a study of blood T cell repertoires in COVID-19. Across the whole study: Acute and convalescent COVID-19 specimens originated in the United States, Italy and Spain. Sources were T cells, B-cell-depleted T cells, or PBMCs; the material itself was cDNA or gDNA.

Repertoires were generated with immunoSEQ multiplex PCR, while TCRdb's copy carries only in-frame clones and drops some. The sample contains more than 55,000 clones, around four fifths of which appear only once. CDR1 is SGHDT and CDR2 is YYEEEE in the germline V gene. CDR3 length equals 13 residues. Trimming took off 0 bases at V and 6 bases at J, with 10 bases between the two ends. Sequencing was carried out using peripheral blood. The rearrangement joins TRBV5-6 to TRBJ2-7; no clear D. The sequence came from a woman aged 70 to 79 with acute or convalescent COVID-19. The CDR3 is CASSLGPQSEQYV. CDR3 DNA: TGTGCCAGCAGCTTGGGCCCCCAGTCCGAGCAGTACGTC.